Each of the 20 T cell receptor beta chains below was sequenced from the same sample in a study of blood T cell repertoires in COVID-19. The repertoire was sequenced with immunoSEQ multiplex PCR; TCRdb's copy has only in-frame clones and lacks some. The top ten clones hold 9.5% to 11% of a sample with around 160,000 clones, over 75% of them seen once. Material for sequencing was PBMCs or T cells enriched from blood (not recorded which). The receptors were sampled from a man aged 50 or older who had recovered from COVID-19.

The gene calls are TRBV5-1 and TRBJ1-1; the D gene is possibly TRBD1 (6 bases). Per germline, CDR1 SGHRS and CDR2 YFSETQ. The CDR3 sequence is 15 residues long. V lost 5 bases and J lost 3, with 17 bases in between. The chain's CDR3 is CASSFGNRAYTEAFF. The CDR3 bases are TGCGCCAGCAGTTTTGGGAACAGGGCCTACACTGAAGCTTTCTTT.

The rearrangement uses TRBV9 and TRBJ2-7; maybe TRBD1 (5 bases). V lost 4 bases to trimming and J lost 4 bases, with 18 bases between them. The CDR3 runs 15 residues. Per germline, CDR1 SGDLS and CDR2 YYNGEE. The CDR3 loop is CASSPDAMTVYEQYF. CDR3 nucleotides: TGTGCCAGCAGCCCCGACGCAATGACAGTATACGAGCAGTACTTC.

The chain employs TRBV15 and TRBJ2-2; D unclear. V was trimmed by 6 bases and J by 3 bases, leaving 11 bases between them. The CDR3 spans 14 residues. The germline CDR1 and CDR2 sequences are LNHNV and YYDKDF (reference sequence). CDR3 nucleotide sequence: TGTGCCACCAGAGTAGGAGACTACACCGGGGAGCTGTTTTTT. It is translated as CATRVGDYTGELFF.

CDR3: CASSSGRLLERTEAFF. CDR3 coding DNA: TGTGCCAGCAGTTCAGGGCGCCTTTTAGAACGAACTGAAGCTTTCTTT. J is TRBJ1-1 and V is TRBV6-5, with a tentative D call TRBD1 (5 bases). The CDR3 spans 16 residues. Germline V gene lookup returns CDR1 MNHEY and CDR2 SVGAGI. The V end was cut by 4 bases, the J end by 5 bases, with 20 bases between.

The V call is TRBV2, the J call TRBJ2-7; TRBD1 matches at 11 bases. The CDR3 spans 16 residues. The V and J ends lost 0 bases and 1 base, in that order; junction bases with no gene match: 2. Germline CDR1 and CDR2: SNHLY and FYNNEI. CDR3 loop: CASSEAGTGGSYEQYF. The CDR3 region has the DNA TGTGCCAGCAGTGAAGCCGGGACAGGGGGATCCTACGAGCAGTACTTC.

V gene TRBV7-3 combines with J gene TRBJ1-2; tentatively, D is TRBD1 (5 bases). The V gene lost 1 base and the J gene lost 3 bases, with 18 bases spanning the gap. Germline V lookup: CDR1 SGHTA, CDR2 FQGTGA. The CDR3 totals 17 residues. CDR3 in amino acids: CASSLRGPQVGDYGYTF. In DNA form, the CDR3 reads TGTGCCAGCAGCTTAAGGGGCCCACAGGTTGGAGACTATGGCTACACCTTC.

This clone came up a few times. This chain connects TRBV27 to TRBJ2-7; no clear D. Germline CDR1 is MNHEY and CDR2 is SMNVEV (reference sequence). There are 13 residues in the CDR3. The V and J ends lost 8 bases and 3 bases respectively, with 14 bases between them. The CDR3 reads CASRGVGFYEQYF. CDR3 in DNA: TGTGCCAGCCGAGGCGTCGGATTCTACGAGCAGTACTTC.

With regard to this clone: The junction departs from the called germline gene at one end, perhaps through a read error. The chain couples TRBV6-5 to TRBJ2-5, with D perhaps matching TRBD2 (6 bases). Looked up from germline, CDR1 is MNHEY and CDR2 is SVGAGI. CDR3 size: 14 residues. DNA of the CDR3: TGTGCCACCAGTCGTCGGGGGATCCAAGAGACCCAGTACTTC. Its translation is CATSRRGIQETQYF.

V gene TRBV7-9 combines with J gene TRBJ2-1; TRBD1 is a possible D gene (7 bases). Germline CDR1 is SEHNR and CDR2 is FQNEAQ (reference sequence). CDR3 length equals 12 residues. V lost 8 bases and J lost 8, with 13 bases in between. As DNA, the CDR3 is TGTGCCAGCGACAGGGAGGCAGATGAGCAGTTCTTC. Residues: CASDREADEQFF.

The chain uses TRBV11-2 and TRBJ2-1; D is possibly TRBD1 (6 bases). The germline V gene encodes CDR1 SGHAT and CDR2 FQNNGV. The CDR3 spans 14 residues. Trimming left V 3 bases short and J 10 bases short, with 16 bases between. The CDR3 loop reads CASSLGAASWEQFF. Written as DNA, the CDR3 is TGTGCCAGCAGCTTGGGGGCGGCGTCATGGGAGCAGTTCTTC.

V is TRBV5-1 and J is TRBJ2-1; 8 nucleotides agree with TRBD2. Germline V gives CDR1 SGHRS, CDR2 YFSETQ. This CDR3 contains 15 residues. V shed 4 bases, J shed 1 base, and the junction held 4 bases outside the gene matches. The CDR3 nucleotides read TGCGCCAGCAGCACACTAGCGGATTCCTACAATGAGCAGTTCTTC. This translates into CASSTLADSYNEQFF.

Note on this clone: Compared with germline, one end of the junction differs, possibly owing to a read error. The rearrangement joins TRBV7-7 to TRBJ2-5, with D possibly being TRBD2 (5 bases). This CDR3 has 15 residues. Germline V CDR1 and CDR2: SSHAT, FNYEAQ (reference sequence). CDR3 in DNA: TGTGCTAGCAGCTTAGGGCGGGTCAACCAAGAGACCCAGTACTTC. It specifies CASSLGRVNQETQYF.

V gene TRBV27 combines with J gene TRBJ1-5, with D maybe TRBD1 (5 bases). Trimming pared 5 bases from V and 0 bases from J, leaving 14 bases between. CDR1 MNHEY and CDR2 SMNVEV come from the germline V gene (reference sequence). CDR3 length: 16 residues. CDR3 in amino acids: CASSSLETASNQPQHF. In nucleotides, the CDR3 is TGTGCCAGCAGTAGCCTCGAGACAGCTAGCAATCAGCCCCAGCATTTT.

This chain connects TRBV7-7 to TRBJ2-1; TRBD2 agrees at 8 bases. Trimming removed 1 base from V and 4 bases from J; junction bases left unmatched: 9. This CDR3 spans 17 amino acids. Germline V lookup: CDR1 SSHAT, CDR2 FNYEAQ (reference sequence). CDR3 sequence (DNA): TGTGCCAGCAGCTTAGTCCATGGAATAGCGGGGTACAATGAGCAGTTCTTC. Protein product: CASSLVHGIAGYNEQFF.

The rearrangement links TRBV25-1 to TRBJ1-5, with D tentatively TRBD1 (5 bases). CDR1 and CDR2 (germline): MGHDK, SYGVNS. Trimming stripped 5 bases from V and 7 bases from J, with 21 bases between. The CDR3 loop spans 16 amino acids. The CDR3 loop reads CASSLKNGRVVQPQHF. The CDR3 coding sequence is TGTGCCAGCAGTCTAAAAAACGGCAGGGTTGTCCAGCCCCAGCATTTT.

The chain uses TRBV11-2 and TRBJ1-2; D is unresolved. With 5 bases removed from V and 8 bases from J, the gap between germline ends came to 15 bases. Germline V gene sequence: CDR1 SGHAT, CDR2 FQNNGV. The CDR3 loop spans 13 amino acids. The CDR3 DNA sequence: TGTGCCAGCAGCGCCCTCAGAGCGTGGGGCTACACCTTC. Translated, it gives CASSALRAWGYTF. The full variable domain, in which reference TRBV11-2 and TRBJ1-2 provide the parts outside the CDR3, is EAGVAQSPRYKIIEKRQSVAFWCNPISGHATLYWYQQILGQGPKLLIQFQNNGVVDDSQLPKDRFSAERLKGVDSTLKIQPAKLEDSAVYLCASSALRAWGYTFGSGTRLTVV.

The chain recombines TRBV6-5 with TRBJ1-6, with D hard to call. V dropped 4 bases and J dropped 0 bases, with 10 bases sitting between them. Per the germline V gene, CDR1 is MNHEY and CDR2 is SVGAGI. CDR3 length: 16 amino acids. For the CDR3, the DNA is TGTGCCAGCAGTTTCACTGTGCGCTCCTATAATTCACCCCTCCACTTT. Its translation is CASSFTVRSYNSPLHF.

The chain's CDR3 is CASSSLGVSYEQYF. Written as DNA, the CDR3 is TGTGCCAGCAGCTCGTTGGGCGTCTCCTACGAGCAGTACTTC. The J gene is TRBJ2-7, the V gene TRBV5-6; D is uncertain. CDR3 size: 14 residues. CDR1 is SGHDT and CDR2 is YYEEEE in the germline V gene. With 3 bases removed from V and 0 bases from J, the gap between germline ends came to 10 bases.

This clone was seen at least ten times. The chain is built from TRBV19 and TRBJ1-6; no firm D call. Trimming pared 6 bases from V and 7 bases from J, leaving 16 bases between. Germline CDR1 LNHDA, CDR2 SQIVND (reference sequence). The CDR3 has 15 residues. As DNA, the CDR3 is TGTGCCAGTAGCATAAGACTGGTGCGGAATTCACCCCTCCACTTT. This codes for CASSIRLVRNSPLHF.

This clone has more than one count but fewer than ten. Here the CDR3 DNA reads TGTGCCATCAGTGAGTCGACCTCGCGGGGGGGCCGGAGCACCGGGGAGCTGTTTTTT. Its protein product is CAISESTSRGGRSTGELFF. The rearrangement joins TRBV10-3 to TRBJ2-2; TRBD2 matches at 9 bases. CDR3 length: 19 residues. The germline V gene encodes CDR1 ENHRY and CDR2 SYGVKD. V lost 0 bases, J lost 4 bases, and 12 bases stayed unmatched.